Below, 22 T cell receptor beta chains from the same sample are listed, as sequenced in a study of blood T cell repertoires in COVID-19. Here immunoSEQ multiplex PCR was the method, and the copy in TCRdb shows in-frame clones only, minus some. The sample contains under 200,000 clones, 79% of which appear only once. The sequenced material came from peripheral blood. Receptor source: a woman in her fifties or sixties with COVID-19, enrolled during active disease.

In its sample, this clone was seen once. The V and J genes are TRBV28 and TRBJ1-4; D is undetermined. The CDR3 covers 11 residues. V was clipped by 6 bases and J by 4 bases, with 3 bases between them. Germline V gene sequence: CDR1 MDHEN, CDR2 SYDVKM. CDR3 region: CASRSNEKLFF. The CDR3 DNA follows: TGTGCCAGCAGGAGTAATGAAAAACTGTTTTTT.

This chain uses TRBV9 with TRBJ1-3; maybe TRBD1 (5 bases). This CDR3 spans 17 amino acids. Germline loops: CDR1 SGDLS, CDR2 YYNGEE. The V end lost 0 bases, the J end lost 0 bases, and 13 bases lay between the germline ends. The CDR3 sequence: CASSVGPTVSSGNTIYF. CDR3 DNA: TGTGCCAGCAGCGTAGGCCCGACAGTTAGCTCTGGAAACACCATATATTTT.

CDR3 sequence (DNA): TGTGCCAGCAGCTTAGAAGGGCAGGGATGGTTTGGCGGTGAGCAGTTCTTC. Protein product: CASSLEGQGWFGGEQFF. This chain joins TRBV7-2 and TRBJ2-1, with D possibly TRBD1 on 5 matching bases. The CDR3 totals 17 residues. The germline V and J ends were trimmed by 1 base and 9 bases, with 22 bases remaining between them. Germline V CDR1 and CDR2: SGHTA, FQGNSA.

V usage is TRBV9 and J usage is TRBJ1-6; D unclear. CDR1 and CDR2 from the germline V gene are SGDLS and YYNGEE. Trimming pared 0 bases from V and 10 bases from J, leaving 11 bases between. The CDR3 totals 14 residues. CDR3 coding DNA: TGTGCCAGCAGCGTAGGAGAGGGTTGGTCACCCCTCCACTTT. Its protein is CASSVGEGWSPLHF. Looking up the rest from reference TRBV9 and TRBJ1-6 gives the full variable domain: DSGVTQTPKHLITATGQRVTLRCSPRSGDLSVYWYQQSLDQGLQFLIQYYNGEERAKGNILERFSAQQFPDLHSELNLSSLELGDSALYFCASSVGEGWSPLHFGNGTRLTVT.

The rearrangement joins TRBV9 to TRBJ1-6, with D perhaps matching TRBD1 (5 bases). The CDR3 contains 13 residues. The V end lost 0 bases, the J end lost 10 bases, and 8 bases lay between the germline ends. CDR1 and CDR2 from the germline V gene are SGDLS and YYNGEE. The CDR3 bases are TGTGCCAGCAGCGTAGGGGGGGTCTCACCCCTCCACTTT. It codes for CASSVGGVSPLHF.

The rearrangement uses TRBV5-1 and TRBJ2-3, with D possibly TRBD2 on 6 matching bases. Germline CDR1 reads SGHRS; CDR2 reads YFSETQ. The CDR3 totals 15 residues. Between the trimmed V and J ends, which lost 4 bases and 0 bases, there was a span of 12 bases. The CDR3 region has the DNA TGCGCCAGCAGCCCCATGGCGGGAAGCACAGATACGCAGTATTTT. Its protein product is CASSPMAGSTDTQYF.

The chain joins TRBV5-4 to TRBJ2-3; D ambiguous. The ends were cut back, 4 bases at V and 1 base at J, with 7 bases in the middle. CDR1 is SGHNT, CDR2 YYREEE, per germline (reference sequence). The CDR3 length is 13 residues. CDR3 region: CASSNTGTDTQYF. The CDR3 DNA follows: TGTGCCAGCAGCAACACAGGCACAGATACGCAGTATTTT.

This clone was counted a single time. The rearrangement links TRBV7-2 to TRBJ2-5; 7 positions agree with TRBD2. Germline CDR1 is SGHTA and CDR2 is FQGNSA. Unmatched junction bases numbered 7, after V lost 2 bases and J lost 7 bases. This CDR3 has 14 residues. CDR3 loop: CASSLTDWGGTQYF. As DNA, the CDR3 is TGTGCCAGCAGCTTAACCGACTGGGGGGGGACCCAGTACTTC.

The chain links TRBV5-6 to TRBJ1-2, with D tentatively TRBD1 (6 bases). Germline V gene sequence: CDR1 SGHDT, CDR2 YYEEEE. V was clipped by 7 bases and J by 4 bases, with 14 bases between them. The CDR3 covers 13 residues. The CDR3 sequence is CASDDRLTYGYTF. The CDR3 DNA reads TGTGCCAGCGACGACAGGTTAACCTATGGCTACACCTTC.

The chain links TRBV5-8 to TRBJ1-5; perhaps TRBD1 as D (6 bases). V dropped 0 bases and J dropped 7 bases, with 11 bases sitting between them. There are 14 residues in the CDR3. Germline CDR1 is SGHTS and CDR2 is YDEGEE. The CDR3 reads CASSLVQGGQPQHF. DNA of the CDR3: TGTGCCAGCAGCTTGGTACAGGGCGGGCAGCCCCAGCATTTT.

This clone was observed a single time. V and J are TRBV28 and TRBJ1-6; TRBD1 aligns across 7 bases. This CDR3 is built from 13 residues. Germline V lookup: CDR1 MDHEN, CDR2 SYDVKM. Trimming removed 3 bases from V and 13 bases from J; junction bases left unmatched: 6. The CDR3 coding sequence is TGTGCCAGCAGTTTGGACACCAGGGGGCCCCTCCACTTT. This sequence encodes CASSLDTRGPLHF.

The chain links TRBV7-2 to TRBJ2-3; TRBD2 is a possible D gene (6 bases). V was cut by 5 bases and J by 4 bases, with 16 bases left in between. In germline, CDR1 is SGHTA, CDR2 FQGNSA. This CDR3 is 15 amino acids long. CDR3 in amino acids: CASSPPGGESDTQYF. The CDR3, as DNA: TGTGCCAGCAGCCCCCCAGGAGGGGAGTCAGATACGCAGTATTTT. Drawing the rest from reference TRBV7-2 and TRBJ2-3, the complete variable domain is GAGVSQSPSNKVTEKGKDVELRCDPISGHTALYWYRQSLGQGLEFLIYFQGNSAPDKSGLPSDRFSAERTGGSVSTLTIQRTQQEDSAVYLCASSPPGGESDTQYFGPGTRLTVL.

This chain links TRBV7-9 with TRBJ2-5; D remains ambiguous. The CDR3 totals 12 residues. The V end was cut by 6 bases, the J end by 5 bases, with 10 bases between. The germline V gene has CDR1 SEHNR and CDR2 FQNEAQ (reference sequence). The CDR3 nucleotides read TGTGCCAGCAGACTAAACGTGGAGACCCAGTACTTC. Protein: CASRLNVETQYF.

The chain combines TRBV27 with TRBJ2-1, with D hard to call. The CDR3 has 13 amino acids. The germline V gene encodes CDR1 MNHEY and CDR2 SMNVEV (reference sequence). V gave up 5 bases and J gave up 10 bases, with 15 bases separating them. CDR3 residues: CASSITQAREQFF. The CDR3 nucleotides are TGTGCCAGCAGTATCACCCAAGCCAGGGAGCAGTTCTTC.

The J gene is TRBJ2-4, the V gene TRBV7-2; maybe TRBD2 (6 bases). CDR1 and CDR2 from the germline V gene are SGHTA and FQGNSA. The CDR3 is made up of 16 amino acids. V shed 5 bases and J shed 0 bases, with 14 bases lying between them. CDR3 in amino acids: CASSPGGRGAKNIQYF. The CDR3 bases are TGTGCCAGCAGCCCCGGCGGGCGGGGAGCCAAAAACATTCAGTACTTC.

The CDR3 protein is CASSTSRVETQYF. CDR3 nucleotides: TGTGCCAGCAGCACGTCTCGGGTAGAGACCCAGTACTTC. The chain is built from TRBV11-2 and TRBJ2-5, with D unresolved. Trimming removed 5 bases from V and 4 bases from J, with 11 bases in between. The CDR3 has 13 amino acids. From germline, CDR1 is SGHAT and CDR2 FQNNGV.

V and J are TRBV3-1 (or the pseudogene TRBV3-2) and TRBJ2-2; 7 nucleotides agree with TRBD1. V lost 5 bases, J lost 4 bases, and 7 bases stayed unmatched. The CDR3 is 15 residues long. The germline V gene encodes CDR1 LGHDT and CDR2 YNNKEL (reference sequence). The CDR3 loop reads CASSGRQGVTGELFF. The CDR3, as DNA: TGTGCCAGCAGCGGGCGACAGGGAGTCACCGGGGAGCTGTTTTTT.

CDR3 amino acids: CASSLGASGARGYTF. CDR3 sequence (DNA): TGTGCCAGCAGTTTAGGGGCCAGTGGGGCAAGGGGCTACACCTTC. V and J are TRBV28 and TRBJ1-2, with a possible D match to TRBD1 (5 bases). CDR1 and CDR2 from the germline V gene are MDHEN and SYDVKM. Trimming shortened V by 2 bases and J by 8 bases, and 18 bases separated the two germline ends. CDR3 length: 15 amino acids.

This rearrangement joins TRBV28 to TRBJ2-1, with a tentative D call TRBD2 (6 bases). This CDR3 spans 15 amino acids. V shed 2 bases and J shed 9 bases, with 17 bases lying between them. Looked up from germline, CDR1 is MDHEN and CDR2 is SYDVKM. CDR3 sequence (DNA): TGTGCCAGCAGTTTAAGCGCGGGACGTATTACTGAGCAGTTCTTC. Translating gives CASSLSAGRITEQFF.

This rearrangement joins TRBV15 to TRBJ2-3; 7 nucleotides agree with TRBD2. Germline V gene sequence: CDR1 LNHNV, CDR2 YYDKDF (reference sequence). CDR3 length: 19 amino acids. V gave up 1 base and J gave up 4 bases; unmatched junction bases: 17. The CDR3 nucleotides are TGTGCCACCAGCAGAGGGGAGGAAAGACAAGCGGGAAGGTCAGATACGCAGTATTTT. Its protein product is CATSRGEERQAGRSDTQYF.

The V and J genes are TRBV29-1 and TRBJ2-7; D call uncertain. CDR1 and CDR2 from the germline V gene are SQVTM and ANQGSEA. With 3 bases removed from V and 0 bases from J, the gap between germline ends came to 9 bases. This CDR3 has 13 amino acids. The CDR3 nucleotides are TGCAGCGTTGAGACTGTTTCCTCCTACGAGCAGTACTTC. Translation: CSVETVSSYEQYF.

This clone was recorded once. The rearrangement links TRBV19 to TRBJ1-5, with D tentatively TRBD1 (5 bases). V was pared by 6 bases and J by 6 bases, with 15 bases between. Germline assignment: CDR1 LNHDA and CDR2 SQIVND (reference sequence). CDR3 length: 14 amino acids. This CDR3 is CASRAQGGLQPQHF. As DNA, the CDR3 is TGTGCCAGTAGGGCCCAGGGAGGGCTTCAGCCCCAGCATTTT.